This T cell receptor (beta chain) appears in the sequencing data of a study of tumor-infiltrating lymphocytes in primary liver carcinoma. For the study at large: Per sample, productive TCRbeta reads numbered roughly 3.5 to 7.13 million, similar across tissue types. Study results and caveats: Pairs comparing tumor with adjacent tissue or blood overlapped less than pairs drawn from tumor regions. Only about 7.5-24% of top clones were detected in all five tumor regions.

Unmatched junction bases numbered 8, after V lost 4 bases and J lost 5 bases. CDR1 and CDR2 from the germline V gene are MDHEN and SYDVKM. This CDR3 is built from 15 residues. This clonotype was observed at least ten times. The antigen remains undetermined. From unsorted bulk tissue weighing roughly 18-30 mg, DNA and RNA were co-extracted. Sampling of each tumor involved five separate regions. Total RNA (around 500 ng) served as template for TCR beta cDNA synthesis primed by a constant-region primer. Each TCR beta library was derived from three nested multiplex PCR rounds that employed slightly modified ARM-PCR. Both of the initial two PCR rounds ran for approximately 10 cycles and employed TRBV1-TRBV30 forward primers alongside a C-beta reverse primer. TCRdb fed the multiplex PCR reads into MiXCR, producing one record per CDR3 protein. The sample records 100,000 to 150,000 distinct CDR3 sequences, around 60% being singletons.

The sample was liver tumor tissue from sampling region 3. Described subset: tumor region T3, left-lateral pole. The chain uses TRBV28 and TRBJ2-3; 8 bases match TRBD2. The origin of this receptor is a woman aged 55-69 years with primary liver carcinoma and hepatitis B virus infection. DNA of the CDR3: TGTGCCAGCAGTTCACTAGCGGAGCGTCGAGATACGCAGTATTTT. Its protein product is CASSSLAERRDTQYF.